This paragraph covers one T cell receptor beta chain sequence. Its antigen remains unidentified. Germline and junction disagree at one end, which may indicate a read error. Libraries were prepared by immunoSEQ multiplex PCR; TCRdb keeps only in-frame clonotypes and omits some of them. The sample consists of 25,000 to 35,000 clones, 70% to 90% of them appearing once. The CDR3 extends over 15 amino acids. The germline V gene has CDR1 MNHNS and CDR2 SASEGT. This entry is derived from a study of OX40 agonist ivuxolimab in advanced cancers. Study background: Three dose-escalation patients had partial responses: one with hepatocellular carcinoma and two with cutaneous melanoma.

Study-wide points: Some patients who did not respond also had low normalized T-cell clonal expansion. Clonal expansion was seen in CD4+ and CD8+ blood T cells by week 6 at 0.1 to 3.0 mg/kg.

This sequence originates from an adult with an advanced solid tumor such as melanoma, head and neck, liver or kidney cancer. Material: CD4+ or CD8+ T cells sorted from blood, obtained in a trial of the OX40 agonist ivuxolimab. The rearrangement uses TRBV6-1 and TRBJ2-7, with 8 bases matching TRBD1. Here the CDR3 reads CASSESSGGSDEQYF. In DNA, the CDR3 is TGTGCCAGCAGTGAATCTTCAGGGGGCTCCGACGAGCAGTACTTC.